A selection of T cell receptor beta chains follows, all from one sample in a study of immune reconstitution after stem cell transplant in scleroderma. In TCRdb, the RT-PCR reads were re-called with MiXCR into one record per CDR3 protein. The sample includes under 2,500 distinct CDR3 sequences, 11% of them seen just once. This specimen was collected before or after autologous hematopoietic stem cell transplantation (not recorded which). The receptors derive from a female donor with systemic sclerosis. Both conserved end residues are part of each CDR3. The D gene is left open where the match is weak. Some rows mark clone size as missing; the rest say once, few, many or name a class of expanded clone.

d_gene: TRBD1; v_gene: TRBV28; abundance: medium-sized; j_gene: TRBJ2-5; CDR3nt: TGTGCCAGCACCATGGACAGGGGTGAGACCCAGTACTTC; CDR3aa: CASTMDRGETQYF
d_gene: TRBD1; v_gene: TRBV30; abundance: .; j_gene: TRBJ1-2; CDR3nt: TGTGCCTGGACTCCCTTCGGGACAGGGAGATATGGCTACACCTTC; CDR3aa: CAWTPFGTGRYGYTF
d_gene: .; v_gene: TRBV29-1; abundance: medium-sized; j_gene: TRBJ2-1; CDR3nt: TGCAGCGTTGGCTGGGGGGTCTCCTACAATGAGCAGTTCTTC; CDR3aa: CSVGWGVSYNEQFF
d_gene: TRBD2; v_gene: TRBV9; abundance: medium-sized; j_gene: TRBJ2-3; CDR3nt: TGTGCCAGCAGCGTATTTAGCGGACTAGCGGGGGGGCCCACAGATACGCAGTATTTT; CDR3aa: CASSVFSGLAGGPTDTQYF
d_gene: .; v_gene: TRBV6-5; abundance: medium-sized; j_gene: TRBJ2-1; CDR3nt: TGTGCCAGCAGTTACTTCGGACCAAACAATGAGCAGTTCTTC; CDR3aa: CASSYFGPNNEQFF
d_gene: .; v_gene: TRBV4-3; abundance: .; j_gene: TRBJ2-7; CDR3nt: TGCGCCAGCAGCCAAGAGCCAGGGAATCCCCACGAGCAGTACTTC; CDR3aa: CASSQEPGNPHEQYF
d_gene: TRBD1; v_gene: TRBV10-3; abundance: medium-sized; j_gene: TRBJ2-7; CDR3nt: TGTGCCATCGGACCAGGGGGCACTGACTGGTTCGAGCAGTACTTC; CDR3aa: CAIGPGGTDWFEQYF
d_gene: .; v_gene: TRBV6-1; abundance: .; j_gene: TRBJ2-7; CDR3nt: TGTGCCAGTGGAGGGAGTCCCTACGAGCAGTACTTC; CDR3aa: CASGGSPYEQYF
d_gene: TRBD1; v_gene: TRBV7-8; abundance: .; j_gene: TRBJ2-3; CDR3nt: TGTGCCAGCAGCCGTCAGCCCACCCAGGGGGCGCCCACAGATACGCAGTATTTT; CDR3aa: CASSRQPTQGAPTDTQYF
d_gene: .; v_gene: TRBV28; abundance: .; j_gene: TRBJ1-1; CDR3nt: TGTGCCAGCATCCCGGACGGGATGAACACTGAAGCTTTCTTT; CDR3aa: CASIPDGMNTEAFF
d_gene: .; v_gene: TRBV5-1; abundance: medium-sized; j_gene: TRBJ1-2; CDR3nt: TGCGCCAGCAGCTTGGAAGGGAACTATGGCTACACCTTC; CDR3aa: CASSLEGNYGYTF
d_gene: .; v_gene: TRBV20-1; abundance: medium-sized; j_gene: TRBJ2-7; CDR3nt: TGCAGTGCTAGGACCGACAGGCTGGGCAGCGGCGAGCAGTACTTC; CDR3aa: CSARTDRLGSGEQYF
d_gene: .; v_gene: TRBV20-1; abundance: medium-sized; j_gene: TRBJ2-3; CDR3nt: TGCAGTGCTAGATCCGCTAGCACAGATACGCAGTATTTT; CDR3aa: CSARSASTDTQYF
d_gene: .; v_gene: TRBV9; abundance: few; j_gene: TRBJ2-6; CDR3nt: TGTGCCAGCAGCGACCGAAGCGGGTACCTGACTTTC; CDR3aa: CASSDRSGYLTF
d_gene: .; v_gene: TRBV20-1; abundance: medium-sized; j_gene: TRBJ1-1; CDR3nt: TGCAGTGCTGTCGGAAGCACTGAAGCTTTCTTT; CDR3aa: CSAVGSTEAFF
d_gene: .; v_gene: TRBV29-1; abundance: medium-sized; j_gene: TRBJ2-7; CDR3nt: TGCAGCGTTGAAGTTTTCACAGCCAGCTCCTACGAGCAGTACTTC; CDR3aa: CSVEVFTASSYEQYF
d_gene: TRBD1; v_gene: TRBV20-1; abundance: medium-sized; j_gene: TRBJ1-1; CDR3nt: TGCAGTGCGATTGACAGGGGACCTGAAGCTTTCTTT; CDR3aa: CSAIDRGPEAFF
d_gene: TRBD2; v_gene: TRBV20-1; abundance: few; j_gene: TRBJ2-5; CDR3nt: TGCAGTGCTAGTCCGAGGACTAGCGGGGGGAAAGAGACCCAGTACTTC; CDR3aa: CSASPRTSGGKETQYF
d_gene: TRBD1; v_gene: TRBV2; abundance: medium-sized; j_gene: TRBJ2-3; CDR3nt: TGTGCAAGCAATGACAGGGGGGCAGATACGCAGTATTTT; CDR3aa: CASNDRGADTQYF
d_gene: TRBD1; v_gene: TRBV7-9; abundance: medium-sized; j_gene: TRBJ1-2; CDR3nt: TGTGCCAGTAATACGGGACAGAAGTTCTATGGCTACACCTTC; CDR3aa: CASNTGQKFYGYTF
d_gene: .; v_gene: TRBV4-1; abundance: medium-sized; j_gene: TRBJ1-6; CDR3nt: TGCGCCAGCAGCCACCAGGAAGGGGATTCCTATAATTCACCCCTCCACTTT; CDR3aa: CASSHQEGDSYNSPLHF
d_gene: TRBD1; v_gene: TRBV7-2; abundance: .; j_gene: TRBJ1-5; CDR3nt: TGTGCCAGCAGCGCGTCTGGACAGGGGTATCAGCCCCAGCATTTT; CDR3aa: CASSASGQGYQPQHF
d_gene: .; v_gene: TRBV12-3/TRBV12-4; abundance: medium-sized; j_gene: TRBJ1-1; CDR3nt: TGTGCCAGCAGTTTATACGGCCGGGCGCTCACTGAAGCTTTCTTT; CDR3aa: CASSLYGRALTEAFF
d_gene: .; v_gene: TRBV24-1; abundance: medium-sized; j_gene: TRBJ2-3; CDR3nt: TGTGCCACCAGTGAACGGGGCGGGGAAGATACGCAGTATTTT; CDR3aa: CATSERGGEDTQYF
d_gene: .; v_gene: TRBV6-2/TRBV6-3; abundance: large; j_gene: TRBJ1-1; CDR3nt: TGTGCCAGCAGTCTATCATCGAACACTGAAGCTTTCTTT; CDR3aa: CASSLSSNTEAFF
d_gene: .; v_gene: TRBV29-1; abundance: medium-sized; j_gene: TRBJ1-1; CDR3nt: TGCAGCGTTGAAGGTCCGAACACTGAAGCTTTCTTT; CDR3aa: CSVEGPNTEAFF
d_gene: TRBD2; v_gene: TRBV12-3/TRBV12-4; abundance: medium-sized; j_gene: TRBJ2-3; CDR3nt: TGTGCCAGCAGTCTGACTAGCGGGGGGTCCACAGATACGCAGTATTTT; CDR3aa: CASSLTSGGSTDTQYF
d_gene: .; v_gene: TRBV5-1; abundance: medium-sized; j_gene: TRBJ2-2; CDR3nt: TGCGCCAGCAGCTCCCGGGTCGCGAACACCGGGGAGCTGTTTTTT; CDR3aa: CASSSRVANTGELFF
d_gene: .; v_gene: TRBV20-1; abundance: large; j_gene: TRBJ1-5; CDR3nt: TGCAGTGCTAGTACCGGGGGGGGCAGTAGTCAGCCCCAGCATTTT; CDR3aa: CSASTGGGSSQPQHF
d_gene: .; v_gene: TRBV9; abundance: .; j_gene: TRBJ1-1; CDR3nt: TGTGCCAGCAGCGTATTGCCAGGGGTCCTGAACACTGAAGCTTTCTTT; CDR3aa: CASSVLPGVLNTEAFF
d_gene: TRBD1; v_gene: TRBV4-1; abundance: few; j_gene: TRBJ1-2; CDR3nt: TGCGCCAGCAGCCAAGTTACGATGCGACAACGACAGGGGGCGAACTATGGCTACACCTTC; CDR3aa: CASSQVTMRQRQGANYGYTF
d_gene: .; v_gene: TRBV7-8; abundance: .; j_gene: TRBJ2-1; CDR3nt: TGTGCCAGCAGCTTAGACCGGGGTAGAGGCAATGAGCAGTTCTTC; CDR3aa: CASSLDRGRGNEQFF
d_gene: TRBD1; v_gene: TRBV7-2; abundance: large; j_gene: TRBJ2-2; CDR3nt: TGTGCCAGCAGCTTAAGGGGACAGCCTGCGAACACCGGGGAGCTGTTTTTT; CDR3aa: CASSLRGQPANTGELFF